The 6 T cell receptor beta chains listed next were all sequenced from one sample in a study of long-term antiretroviral therapy in people with HIV. Assay version v3.0 of immunoSEQ was used, and it was run at survey level. Some clones are missing from TCRdb's copy, which holds only in-frame ones; the method was immunoSEQ multiplex PCR. The repertoire holds about 29,000 clones, with around nine tenths as singletons. The sequencing here drew on unsorted PBMCs, taken 0.5 years after starting antiretroviral therapy. These receptors were obtained from a woman younger than 35 with HIV.

The chain carries TRBV4-1 and TRBJ2-2; D unclear. V gave up 6 bases and J gave up 0 bases, with 8 bases separating them. CDR3 length: 14 amino acids. Germline V gene data show CDR1 as MGHRA and CDR2 as YSYEKL. The CDR3 loop is CASREHTNTGELFF. CDR3 nucleotide sequence: TGCGCCAGCAGGGAGCATACGAACACCGGGGAGCTGTTTTTT.

This rearrangement joins TRBV7-2 to TRBJ2-7; 9 nucleotides align to TRBD2. V dropped 1 base and J dropped 0; count of bases not matched to a gene: 1. The CDR3 has 15 amino acids. The V gene's germline CDR1 is SGHTA and CDR2 FQGNSA. CDR3 in amino acids: CASSLGLADSYEQYF. The DNA for the CDR3 is TGTGCCAGCAGCTTAGGACTAGCGGACTCCTACGAGCAGTACTTC. Together with reference TRBV7-2 and TRBJ2-7, the CDR3 gives the full variable domain: GAGVSQSPSNKVTEKGKDVELRCDPISGHTALYWYRQSLGQGLEFLIYFQGNSAPDKSGLPSDRFSAERTGGSVSTLTIQRTQQEDSAVYLCASSLGLADSYEQYFGPGTRLTVT.

V and J are TRBV4-1 and TRBJ1-6; unclear D gene. The germline V gene encodes CDR1 MGHRA and CDR2 YSYEKL. This CDR3 is 14 amino acids long. V lost 1 base to trimming and J lost 7 bases, with 8 bases between them. CDR3 coding DNA: TGCGCCAGCAGCCAAGCGACACTGAATTCACCCCTCCACTTT. Protein sequence: CASSQATLNSPLHF.

The chain employs TRBV7-9 and TRBJ2-7; no clear D. V shed 1 base and J shed 3 bases, with 22 bases lying between them. Germline V gene sequence: CDR1 SEHNR, CDR2 FQNEAQ (reference sequence). This CDR3 is 18 amino acids long. The CDR3 nucleotides are TGTGCCAGCAGCTTAGTACTGCGTGGCACAGCCGTTTTCTACGAGCAGTACTTC. Its protein is CASSLVLRGTAVFYEQYF.

The gene calls are TRBV6-1 and TRBJ2-2; TRBD2 aligns across 8 bases. The CDR3 length is 15 residues. The V gene end was trimmed by 2 bases and the J gene end by 6 bases; junction bases not matched to a gene: 5. The germline gives CDR1 MNHNS, CDR2 SASEGT. The CDR3 sequence is CASSERAGGPGELFF. Written as DNA, the CDR3 is TGTGCCAGCAGTGAACGGGCGGGGGGTCCCGGGGAGCTGTTTTTT.

This clone is a singleton in its sample. The chain links TRBV5-1 to TRBJ2-1; a possible D gene is TRBD1 (6 bases). CDR3 size: 14 residues. V dropped 4 bases and J dropped 4 bases, with 12 bases sitting between them. Per the germline V gene, CDR1 is SGHRS and CDR2 is YFSETQ. The CDR3 loop reads CASSMDSLYNEQFF. DNA of the CDR3: TGCGCCAGCAGCATGGACAGCCTGTACAATGAGCAGTTCTTC.